This T cell receptor (beta chain) was recorded in a study of metastatic and nonmetastatic thyroid tumors. The trim removed 1 base at V and 10 bases at J, leaving 4 bases unmatched. The CDR3 has 14 residues. CDR1 and CDR2 from the germline V gene are SGHTA and FQGNSA. The sample holds many counts of this clone. TCRdb re-analyzed the PCR reads using MiXCR. Here the sample spans around 31,000 clones, about 15% being singletons. No treatment had been given to any patient before thyroid surgery. The sequenced sample was blood. V is TRBV7-2 and J is TRBJ1-6; 7 bases line up with TRBD1. The TCR sequence derives from a male donor with papillary thyroid cancer or a benign thyroid nodule (not recorded which). Some clones in this sample may be carry-over from other donors' samples. The CDR3 DNA is TGTGCCAGCAGCTTAGTAACAGGGGAGTCACCCCTCCACTTT. Its translation: CASSLVTGESPLHF. The full variable domain, in which reference TRBV7-2 and TRBJ1-6 provide the parts outside the CDR3, is GAGVSQSPSNKVTEKGKDVELRCDPISGHTALYWYRQSLGQGLEFLIYFQGNSAPDKSGLPSDRFSAERTGGSVSTLTIQRTQQEDSAVYLCASSLVTGESPLHFGNGTRLTVT.